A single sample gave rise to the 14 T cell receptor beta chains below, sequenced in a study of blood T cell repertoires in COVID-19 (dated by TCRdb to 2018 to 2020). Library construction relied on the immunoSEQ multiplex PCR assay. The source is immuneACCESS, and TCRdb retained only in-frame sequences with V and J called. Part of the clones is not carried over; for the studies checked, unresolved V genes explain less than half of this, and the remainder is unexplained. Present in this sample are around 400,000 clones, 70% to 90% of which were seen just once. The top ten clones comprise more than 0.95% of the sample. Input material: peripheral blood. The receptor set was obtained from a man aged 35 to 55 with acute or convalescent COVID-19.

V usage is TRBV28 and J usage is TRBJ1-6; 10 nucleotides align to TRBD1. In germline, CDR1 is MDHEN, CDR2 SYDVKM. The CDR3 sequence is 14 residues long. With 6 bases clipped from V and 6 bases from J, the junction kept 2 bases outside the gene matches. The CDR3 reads CASRGQGSNSPLHF. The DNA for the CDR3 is TGTGCCAGCAGGGGACAGGGGTCTAATTCACCCCTCCACTTT.

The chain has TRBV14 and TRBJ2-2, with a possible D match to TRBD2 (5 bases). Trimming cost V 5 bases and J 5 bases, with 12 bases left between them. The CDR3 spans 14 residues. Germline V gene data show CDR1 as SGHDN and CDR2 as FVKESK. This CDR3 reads CASSNLGGTGELFF. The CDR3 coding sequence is TGTGCCAGCAGCAACCTAGGCGGGACCGGGGAGCTGTTTTTT.

CDR3 sequence reads: CASSHSPGLAGDEQYF. CDR3 DNA sequence: TGCGCCAGCAGCCATTCGCCGGGACTAGCGGGAGACGAGCAGTACTTC. This chain links TRBV4-1 with TRBJ2-7, with 14 bases that match TRBD2. Germline V gene lookup returns CDR1 MGHRA and CDR2 YSYEKL. With 3 bases clipped from V and 5 bases from J, the junction kept 6 bases outside the gene matches. The CDR3 covers 16 residues.

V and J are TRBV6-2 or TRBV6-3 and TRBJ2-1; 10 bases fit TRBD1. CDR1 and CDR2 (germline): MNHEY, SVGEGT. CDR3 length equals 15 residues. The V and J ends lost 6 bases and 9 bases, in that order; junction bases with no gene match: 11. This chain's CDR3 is CASSLLRQGAGEQFF. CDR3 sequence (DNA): TGTGCCAGCAGCCTGCTGCGACAGGGGGCGGGTGAGCAGTTCTTC.

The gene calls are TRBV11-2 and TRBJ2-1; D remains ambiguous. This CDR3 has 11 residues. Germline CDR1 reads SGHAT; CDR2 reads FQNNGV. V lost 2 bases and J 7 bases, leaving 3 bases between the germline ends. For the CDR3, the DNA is TGTGCCAGCAGCTTACTGAATGAGCAGTTCTTC. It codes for CASSLLNEQFF.

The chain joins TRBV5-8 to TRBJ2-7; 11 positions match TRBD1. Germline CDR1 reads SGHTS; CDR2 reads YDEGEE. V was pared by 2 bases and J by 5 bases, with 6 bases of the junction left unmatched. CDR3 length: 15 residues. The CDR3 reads CASSFTGTGGDEQYF. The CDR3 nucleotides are TGTGCCAGCAGCTTTACCGGGACAGGGGGAGACGAGCAGTACTTC.

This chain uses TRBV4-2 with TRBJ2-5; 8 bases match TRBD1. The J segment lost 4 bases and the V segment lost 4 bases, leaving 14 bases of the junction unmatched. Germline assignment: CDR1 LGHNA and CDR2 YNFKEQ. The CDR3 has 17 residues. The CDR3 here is CASSLVLHATGGETQYF. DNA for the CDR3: TGTGCCAGCAGCCTCGTCCTTCACGCAACAGGGGGAGAGACCCAGTACTTC.

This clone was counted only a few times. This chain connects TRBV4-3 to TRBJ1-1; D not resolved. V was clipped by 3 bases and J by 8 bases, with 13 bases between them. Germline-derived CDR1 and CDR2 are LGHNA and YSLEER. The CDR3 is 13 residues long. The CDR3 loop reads CASSHQITEEAFF. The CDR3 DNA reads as TGCGCCAGCAGCCATCAAATTACAGAGGAAGCTTTCTTT.

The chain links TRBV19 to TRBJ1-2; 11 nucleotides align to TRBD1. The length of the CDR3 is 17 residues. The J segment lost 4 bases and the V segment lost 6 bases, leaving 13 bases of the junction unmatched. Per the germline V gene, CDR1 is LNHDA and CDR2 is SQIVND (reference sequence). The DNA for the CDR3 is TGTGCCAGTAGCCACCGCCCCGGGACAGGGGGTACCTATGGCTACACCTTC. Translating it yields CASSHRPGTGGTYGYTF.

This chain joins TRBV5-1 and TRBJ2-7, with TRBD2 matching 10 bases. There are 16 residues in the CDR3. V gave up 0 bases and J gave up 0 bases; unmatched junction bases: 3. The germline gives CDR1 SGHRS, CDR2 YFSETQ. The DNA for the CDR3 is TGCGCCAGCAGCTTGGCGTCTAGCGGGAGCTCCTACGAGCAGTACTTC. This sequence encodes CASSLASSGSSYEQYF.

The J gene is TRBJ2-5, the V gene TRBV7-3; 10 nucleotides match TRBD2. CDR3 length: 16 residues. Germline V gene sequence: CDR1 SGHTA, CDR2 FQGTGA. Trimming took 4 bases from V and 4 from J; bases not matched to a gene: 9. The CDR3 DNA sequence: TGTGCCAGCAGCTCCCGTCTAGCGGGAGTTCGAGAGACCCAGTACTTC. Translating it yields CASSSRLAGVRETQYF. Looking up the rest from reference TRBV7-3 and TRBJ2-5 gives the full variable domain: GAGVSQTPSNKVTEKGKYVELRCDPISGHTALYWYRQSLGQGPEFLIYFQGTGAADDSGLPNDRFFAVRPEGSVSTLKIQRTERGDSAVYLCASSSRLAGVRETQYFGPGTRLLVL.

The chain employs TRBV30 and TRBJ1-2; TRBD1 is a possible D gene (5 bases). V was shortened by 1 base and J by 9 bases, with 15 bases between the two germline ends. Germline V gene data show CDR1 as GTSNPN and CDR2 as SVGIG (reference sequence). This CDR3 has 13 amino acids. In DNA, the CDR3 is TGTGCCTGGAGTGCCCACACCGGGGGAAGCTACACCTTC. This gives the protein CAWSAHTGGSYTF.

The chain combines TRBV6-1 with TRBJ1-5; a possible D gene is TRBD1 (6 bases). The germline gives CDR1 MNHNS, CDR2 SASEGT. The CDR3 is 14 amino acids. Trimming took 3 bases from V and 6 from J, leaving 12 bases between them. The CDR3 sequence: CASSEQGLPQPQHF. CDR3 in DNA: TGTGCCAGCAGTGAGCAGGGGCTCCCTCAGCCCCAGCATTTT.

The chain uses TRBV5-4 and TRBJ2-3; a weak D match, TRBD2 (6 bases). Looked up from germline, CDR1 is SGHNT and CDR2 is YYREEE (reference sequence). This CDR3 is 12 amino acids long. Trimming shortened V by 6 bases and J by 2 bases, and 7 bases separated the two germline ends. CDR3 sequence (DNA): TGTGCCAGCACGGGGGTCACAGATACGCAGTATTTT. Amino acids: CASTGVTDTQYF.